Here is one T cell receptor beta chain with its context. Its antigen is undetermined. The sample carries other DNA sequences with the same CDR3. Trimming took off 9 bases at V and 5 bases at J, with 14 bases between the two ends. Germline assignment: CDR1 SNHLY and CDR2 FYNNEI. This CDR3 is built from 13 residues. Researchers ran the PCR with 60 Vbeta and 13 Jbeta primers. Using immunoSEQ multiplex PCR, the repertoire was profiled, and TCRdb retains in-frame clones only, with some absent. This sample contains under 95,000 clones. These data are taken from a study of cytomegalovirus exposure and HLA in healthy donors. Study findings and constraints: In a later analysis, several top co-occurrence clusters appeared linked to parvovirus B19, influenza, CMV and Epstein-Barr virus.

Healthy bone marrow donors formed the donor group. This TCR derives from a man aged 50-59 years in good health and CMV-seronegative. The V gene is TRBV2, the J gene TRBJ1-5; D is undetermined. Sequenced input: PBMCs. This CDR3 reads CASLSGSHQPQHF. The CDR3 DNA follows: TGTGCCAGTCTCAGCGGATCCCATCAGCCCCAGCATTTT.